Many counts were recorded for the clone carrying this T cell receptor (beta chain). What it binds is not known. The data belong to a study of read filtering for tumor transcriptome and immune sequencing. This library used around 400 ng RNA and molecular barcoded adaptors spanning alpha/delta and beta/gamma chains. TCRdb independently ran MiXCR on the reads; one entry per CDR3 protein. This table holds some 130,000 distinct CDR3 sequences, around 14% found once. Study conclusions and caveats: In IR-seq, single-read clonotypes were roughly 80% of clonotypes but approximately 3.2% of reads. Sorted CD138-negative bone marrow cells were not purified T cells.

The CDR3 contains 14 residues. The junction had 8 bases not matched to a gene; V was cut back by 5 bases and J by 5 bases. The germline gives CDR1 SSHAT, CDR2 FNYEAQ (reference sequence). The V gene is TRBV7-7, the J gene TRBJ2-5; 7 bases map to TRBD1. The specimen sequenced was a population of CD138-negative cells sorted from bone marrow. This receptor was obtained from a donor aged 40 or older with multiple myeloma. As DNA, the CDR3 is TGTGCCAGCAGCCCGCGGGTCAGGGGGGAGACCCAGTACTTC. It translates to CASSPRVRGETQYF.